This T cell receptor (beta chain) was recorded in a study of blood T cell repertoires in COVID-19. The wider study: Spain, Italy and the United States supplied samples that represented acute and convalescent COVID-19.

Authors' analysis steps: Amplification with reference gene primers provided the estimates of nucleated cell counts. Clones were sequenced by immunoSEQ multiplex PCR, and TCRdb holds only the in-frame ones, with some missing. V and J calls and clone size are copied from that table; D and trimming were computed from the DNA. The sample has tens of thousands of clones, over 75% seen once. The V segment lost 3 bases and the J segment 6 bases; nucleotides outside the gene matches: 6. The CDR3 has 14 residues. Germline V lookup: CDR1 SGHAT, CDR2 FQDESV (reference sequence). This chain uses TRBV11-1 with TRBJ2-3; 7 nucleotides align to TRBD1. The TCR comes from a woman aged 60 to 75 with acute or convalescent COVID-19. The sample was peripheral blood. The CDR3 is CASSFSDRRDTQYF. The CDR3 nucleotides are TGTGCCAGCAGCTTTTCGGACAGGCGCGATACGCAGTATTTT.